A single sample is the source of the 27 T cell receptor beta chains below, sequenced in a study of T cell changes during pregnancy in multiple sclerosis. The repertoire was sequenced with immunoSEQ multiplex PCR; TCRdb's copy has only in-frame clones and lacks some. The sample has tens of thousands of clones, approximately 92% seen once. Sample: CD4+ T cells from peripheral blood mononuclear cells, taken after pregnancy. Receptor source: a female donor with multiple sclerosis, enrolled in a pregnancy study.

A single count supports this clone. This chain joins TRBV4-1 and TRBJ1-6; the match to TRBD1 covers 7 bases. Germline CDR1 and CDR2: MGHRA and YSYEKL. The J segment lost 7 bases and the V segment lost 0 bases, leaving 12 bases of the junction unmatched. CDR3 length: 18 amino acids. As DNA, the CDR3 is TGCGCCAGCAGCCAAGAAGTGGGGACAGTTGTTGCGAATTCACCCCTCCACTTT. It codes for CASSQEVGTVVANSPLHF.

CDR3 protein: CASSPGTSGSTGELFF. The CDR3, as DNA: TGTGCCAGCAGTCCCGGGACTAGCGGGAGTACCGGGGAGCTGTTTTTT. This chain links TRBV7-9 with TRBJ2-2; 14 bases are shared with TRBD2. The length of the CDR3 is 16 residues. The germline V gene has CDR1 SEHNR and CDR2 FQNEAQ (reference sequence). Trimming cost V 6 bases and J 5 bases; bases outside gene matches: 5.

The chain recombines TRBV6-6 with TRBJ2-7, with D possibly matching TRBD1 (6 bases). There are 16 residues in the CDR3. Trimming stripped 0 bases from V and 1 base from J, with 13 bases between. The germline gives CDR1 MNHNY, CDR2 SVGAGI (reference sequence). DNA for the CDR3: TGTGCCAGCAGTTACTCCGGACAGCAACCTTCCTACGAGCAGTACTTC. It yields the protein CASSYSGQQPSYEQYF.

This clone was recorded once. The rearrangement uses TRBV29-1 and TRBJ2-3; 7 nucleotides match TRBD1. CDR1 SQVTM and CDR2 ANQGSEA come from the germline V gene. This CDR3 region has 15 residues. The ends lost 4 bases at V and 1 base at J; junction bases unmatched: 8. CDR3: CSVAKNRGGTDTQYF. The CDR3 DNA reads as TGCAGCGTTGCCAAAAACAGGGGCGGCACAGATACGCAGTATTTT.

This rearrangement joins TRBV15 to TRBJ1-5; D possibly corresponds to TRBD1 (6 bases). Trimming shortened V by 1 base and J by 2 bases, and 6 bases separated the two germline ends. The CDR3 consists of 14 residues. Germline V CDR1 and CDR2: LNHNV, YYDKDF (reference sequence). CDR3 in amino acids: CATSRAGGNQPQHF. CDR3 DNA sequence: TGTGCCACCAGCAGAGCAGGGGGCAATCAGCCCCAGCATTTT.

This chain links TRBV4-3 with TRBJ2-1; D is unresolved. V was cut by 0 bases and J by 8 bases, with 8 bases left in between. The CDR3 spans 13 residues. The germline V gene has CDR1 LGHNA and CDR2 YSLEER. CDR3 nucleotides: TGCGCCAGCAGCCAAGAATCGGGTGATGAGCAGTTCTTC. This sequence encodes CASSQESGDEQFF.

The chain uses TRBV4-2 and TRBJ1-5; no definite D call. CDR3 size: 16 residues. V was shortened by 0 bases and J by 6 bases, with 15 bases between the two germline ends. Germline CDR1 LGHNA, CDR2 YNFKEQ. DNA of the CDR3: TGTGCCAGCAGCCAAGAATCAACGCGGGTCGTTCAGCCCCAGCATTTT. As protein: CASSQESTRVVQPQHF.

The chain has TRBV10-3 and TRBJ2-5, with 9 nucleotides matching TRBD2. Germline trimming cut 9 bases from V and 5 bases from J; bases unmatched to any gene: 7. Looked up from germline, CDR1 is ENHRY and CDR2 is SYGVKD. This CDR3 has 13 residues. The CDR3 DNA reads TGTGCCATTTCCGGGACTAGCAAGGAGACCCAGTACTTC. Translated: CAISGTSKETQYF.

The chain is built from TRBV7-8 and TRBJ1-2; D is possibly TRBD1 (5 bases). The CDR3 has 12 residues. With 3 bases removed from V and 4 bases from J, the gap between germline ends came to 6 bases. Looked up from germline, CDR1 is SGHVS and CDR2 is FQNEAQ. CDR3 nucleotides: TGTGCCAGCAGCTTTGACAGCTATGGCTACACCTTC. It specifies CASSFDSYGYTF. Complete variable domain (other parts from reference TRBV7-8 and TRBJ1-2): GAGVSQSPRYKVAKRGQDVALRCDPISGHVSLFWYQQALGQGPEFLTYFQNEAQLDKSGLPSDRFFAERPEGSVSTLKIQRTQQEDSAVYLCASSFDSYGYTFGSGTRLTVV.

This chain connects TRBV19 to TRBJ2-1, with 13 bases matching TRBD2. This CDR3 comprises 14 residues. Trimming cost V 5 bases and J 13 bases; bases outside gene matches: 8. Germline assignment: CDR1 LNHDA and CDR2 SQIVND (reference sequence). The CDR3 here is CASSPTGTSGTQFF. Written as DNA, the CDR3 is TGTGCCAGTAGTCCGACCGGGACTAGCGGGACTCAGTTCTTC.

The chain joins TRBV6-1 to TRBJ1-5; D remains ambiguous. Trimming stripped 0 bases from V and 8 bases from J, with 11 bases between. The CDR3 has 14 residues. CDR1 is MNHNS, CDR2 SASEGT, per germline. The CDR3 bases are TGTGCCAGCAGTGAAGCCGGAGGTATGGAGCCCCAGCATTTT. Protein: CASSEAGGMEPQHF.

This chain links TRBV28 with TRBJ2-1, with TRBD2 matching over 8 bases. The germline V gene has CDR1 MDHEN and CDR2 SYDVKM. V lost 2 bases and J lost 8; bases outside the gene matches: 17. The CDR3 extends over 18 amino acids. The CDR3 nucleotides read TGTGCCAGCAGTTTACTGTGGCTTTGGGAGCGGGAGTTAGATGAGCAGTTCTTC. Protein sequence: CASSLLWLWERELDEQFF.

V is TRBV18 and J is TRBJ1-5; possibly TRBD1 for D (5 bases). The germline V gene encodes CDR1 KGHSH and CDR2 LQKENI. The CDR3 spans 17 residues. The V end lost 6 bases, the J end lost 3 bases, and 21 bases lay between the germline ends. The DNA for the CDR3 is TGTGCCAGCTCTCACGGGCAGGGCGCATTTAACAATCAGCCCCAGCATTTT. Translation: CASSHGQGAFNNQPQHF.

The chain is built from TRBV5-1 and TRBJ1-1; D possibly corresponds to TRBD1 (6 bases). Germline CDR1 SGHRS, CDR2 YFSETQ. This CDR3 spans 17 amino acids. The germline V and J ends were trimmed by 2 bases and 0 bases, with 17 bases remaining between them. The DNA of the CDR3 is TGCGCCAGCAGCTTATTTAATTCTGGGGGCATGAACACTGAAGCTTTCTTT. Residues: CASSLFNSGGMNTEAFF.

The V gene is TRBV5-4, the J gene TRBJ2-5; 7 bases line up with TRBD1. There are 16 residues in the CDR3. V was pared by 4 bases and J by 5 bases, with 14 bases of the junction left unmatched. Germline V gives CDR1 SGHNT, CDR2 YYREEE (reference sequence). The CDR3 region has the DNA TGTGCCAGCAGCCGCCCTGGAATGACAGGGTTTGAGACCCAGTACTTC. Translated, it gives CASSRPGMTGFETQYF.

This clone has only one observation. This chain links TRBV6-4 with TRBJ2-7; the match to TRBD2 covers 7 bases. With 6 bases clipped from V and 3 bases from J, the junction kept 8 bases outside the gene matches. The CDR3 runs to 14 residues. The germline CDR1 and CDR2 sequences are MRHNA and SNTAGT. As DNA, the CDR3 is TGTGCCAGCAGGCCCCTGACTAGCATCTACGAGCAGTACTTC. It is translated as CASRPLTSIYEQYF.

The rearrangement joins TRBV6-4 to TRBJ2-3, with 9 bases aligning to TRBD2. This CDR3 has 14 residues. Germline-derived CDR1 and CDR2 are MRHNA and SNTAGT. The trim removed 5 bases at V and 6 bases at J, leaving 6 bases unmatched. CDR3 coding DNA: TGTGCCAGCAGTAGTAGCGGGGGAAGGGATACGCAGTATTTT. Protein sequence: CASSSSGGRDTQYF.

The rearrangement joins TRBV4-2 to TRBJ2-1; 9 nucleotides line up with TRBD1. Germline CDR1 and CDR2: LGHNA and YNFKEQ. Losses at the gene ends were 3 bases for V and 10 bases for J; bases not matched to a gene: 1. The CDR3 is 12 residues long. The CDR3 bases are TGTGCCAGCAGCCAGGGACAGGGAGAGCAGTTCTTC. This encodes CASSQGQGEQFF.

The gene calls are TRBV18 and TRBJ2-7; TRBD2 agrees at 7 bases. The CDR3 spans 12 residues. The junction had 4 bases not matched to a gene; V was cut back by 6 bases and J by 5 bases. The V gene's germline CDR1 is KGHSH and CDR2 LQKENI. As DNA, the CDR3 is TGTGCCAGCTCGGCAGCGGGGAACGAGCAGTACTTC. This gives the protein CASSAAGNEQYF. The variable domain in full, completed from reference TRBV18 and TRBJ2-7, reads NAGVMQNPRHLVRRRGQEARLRCSPMKGHSHVYWYRQLPEEGLKFMVYLQKENIIDESGMPKERFSAEFPKEGPSILRIQQVVRGDSAAYFCASSAAGNEQYFGPGTRLTVT.

This clone came up once. The chain employs TRBV2 and TRBJ2-1; a possible D gene is TRBD1 (5 bases). CDR1 and CDR2 (germline): SNHLY, FYNNEI. V gave up 10 bases and J gave up 12 bases, with 13 bases separating them. This CDR3 has 10 residues. The CDR3 nucleotides are TGTGCCAAGCAACAGGTTGTGCAGTTCTTC. Protein sequence: CAKQQVVQFF.

J is TRBJ2-5 and V is TRBV15; TRBD1 aligns across 9 bases. Germline V lookup: CDR1 LNHNV, CDR2 YYDKDF (reference sequence). The CDR3 is 15 residues long. The V gene end was trimmed by 4 bases and the J gene end by 2 bases; junction bases not matched to a gene: 5. The chain's CDR3 is CATSTRGTGQETQYF. For the CDR3, the DNA is TGTGCCACCAGCACCCGAGGGACAGGGCAAGAGACCCAGTACTTC.

This sequence joins TRBV6-5 and TRBJ2-6; D is perhaps TRBD2 (5 bases). Trimming left V 6 bases short and J 2 bases short, with 11 bases between. CDR3 length: 15 amino acids. Germline V gene data show CDR1 as MNHEY and CDR2 as SVGAGI. CDR3 nucleotides: TGTGCCAGCAGGGTGGACGGGGCTGGGGCCAACGTCCTGACTTTC. Amino acid sequence: CASRVDGAGANVLTF.

This chain joins TRBV7-2 and TRBJ2-1, with 10 bases identical to TRBD2. The J segment lost 5 bases and the V segment lost 7 bases, leaving 5 bases of the junction unmatched. CDR3 length: 14 residues. Germline V gene sequence: CDR1 SGHTA, CDR2 FQGNSA. The CDR3 DNA reads as TGTGCCAGCACTAGAGGACTAGCGGACAATGAGCAGTTCTTC. Amino acid sequence: CASTRGLADNEQFF.

The chain has TRBV10-3 and TRBJ2-1, with 7 bases that match TRBD1. Germline V lookup: CDR1 ENHRY, CDR2 SYGVKD. J lost 7 bases, V lost 4 bases, and 4 bases had no gene match. CDR3 length: 13 residues. The CDR3 reads CAISGGQRNEQFF. The CDR3 DNA reads as TGTGCCATCAGTGGGGGACAGAGAAATGAGCAGTTCTTC.

V and J are TRBV6-5 and TRBJ2-1; perhaps TRBD1 as D (5 bases). This CDR3 region has 15 residues. The germline V and J ends were trimmed by 5 bases and 0 bases, with 11 bases remaining between them. Per the germline V gene, CDR1 is MNHEY and CDR2 is SVGAGI. DNA of the CDR3: TGTGCCAGCAGTCTAACAGGTAGCTCCTACAATGAGCAGTTCTTC. Protein sequence: CASSLTGSSYNEQFF.

CDR3 sequence: CASSLAPGLYGYTF. DNA for the CDR3: TGTGCCAGCAGCTTAGCCCCAGGGTTGTATGGCTACACCTTC. The genes are TRBV11-2 and TRBJ1-2; a weak D match, TRBD1 (5 bases). Germline V CDR1 and CDR2: SGHAT, FQNNGV. Trimming cost V 1 base and J 5 bases, with 11 bases left between them. This CDR3 contains 14 residues.

The V and J genes are TRBV19 and TRBJ1-1; D unresolved. This CDR3 spans 15 amino acids. Germline CDR1 and CDR2: LNHDA and SQIVND (reference sequence). Trimming cost V 3 bases and J 5 bases, with 16 bases left between them. DNA of the CDR3: TGTGCCAGTAGTATGCCGGAGGTGGGCACGACTGAAGCTTTCTTT. Protein product: CASSMPEVGTTEAFF.